The 28 T cell receptor beta chains below all came from one sample that was sequenced in a study of blood T cells in healthy people across ages. With a J-beta primer mix and a sample-barcoded 5' primer, a second PCR ran about 6 to 11 cycles. In TCRdb, the 5' RACE reads were re-called with MiXCR into one record per CDR3 protein. Among over a million distinct CDR3 sequences listed, 55% to 75% were seen once. The sample was blood. The receptors here all came from a man between 18 and 35 years old in good health.

This chain uses TRBV4-2 with TRBJ1-2; TRBD1 is a possible D gene (6 bases). The CDR3 sequence is 14 residues long. CDR1 and CDR2 (germline): LGHNA, YNFKEQ. Trimming pared 8 bases from V and 4 bases from J, leaving 17 bases between. CDR3 nucleotide sequence: TGTGCCAGCGGGCCGGGACACAAACGCTATGGCTACACCTTC. This encodes CASGPGHKRYGYTF.

The chain carries TRBV6-2 or TRBV6-3 and TRBJ1-1, with D hard to call. Trimming shortened V by 3 bases and J by 3 bases, and 23 bases separated the two germline ends. Germline V CDR1 and CDR2: MNHEY, SVGEGT. The CDR3 is 18 residues long. As DNA, the CDR3 is TGTGCCAGCAGTTATAGCGCGTCGGGCAGTCCAGGAGACACTGAAGCTTTCTTT. This gives the protein CASSYSASGSPGDTEAFF.

The V call is TRBV6-1, the J call TRBJ2-1; tentatively, D is TRBD2 (5 bases). In germline, CDR1 is MNHNS, CDR2 SASEGT. The V end was cut by 9 bases, the J end by 3 bases, with 9 bases between. This CDR3 comprises 12 residues. Here the CDR3 reads CASFRDYNEQFF. CDR3 DNA: TGTGCCAGTTTCCGGGACTACAATGAGCAGTTCTTC.

The V gene is TRBV27, the J gene TRBJ2-5; no definite D call. Germline V CDR1 and CDR2: MNHEY, SMNVEV (reference sequence). The CDR3 is 15 amino acids. With 3 bases removed from V and 5 bases from J, the gap between germline ends came to 16 bases. CDR3 amino acids: CASSLVMAPGETQYF. The CDR3 nucleotides read TGTGCCAGCAGTTTGGTAATGGCCCCCGGGGAGACCCAGTACTTC.

The CDR3, as DNA: TGCAGTGCTTACCGGGGACGTCCTAAGTATGAGCAGTTCTTC. Translation gives CSAYRGRPKYEQFF. The rearrangement uses TRBV20-1 and TRBJ2-1; perhaps D is TRBD1 or TRBD2 (5 bases each). The CDR3 extends over 14 amino acids. CDR1 DFQATT and CDR2 SNEGSKA come from the germline V gene (reference sequence). V was cut by 5 bases and J by 8 bases, with 19 bases left in between.

This rearrangement joins TRBV12-3 or TRBV12-4 to TRBJ2-7; tentatively, D is TRBD1 (6 bases). This CDR3 is 14 amino acids long. Trimming removed 0 bases at V and 5 bases at J, with 11 bases between. The chain's CDR3 is CASSLATGLHEQYF. DNA of the CDR3: TGTGCCAGCAGTTTAGCCACAGGGCTCCACGAGCAGTACTTC.

The chain recombines TRBV28 with TRBJ2-7; D is perhaps TRBD1 or TRBD2 (5 bases each). This CDR3 contains 14 residues. CDR1 MDHEN and CDR2 SYDVKM come from the germline V gene. V was trimmed by 5 bases and J by 2 bases, leaving 13 bases between them. CDR3 residues: CASSTGTVAYEQYF. In DNA form, the CDR3 reads TGTGCCAGCAGTACCGGGACGGTGGCCTACGAGCAGTACTTC.

This clonotype was observed a handful of times. The chain recombines TRBV11-2 with TRBJ2-1, with a tentative D call TRBD1 (5 bases). V was trimmed by 7 bases and J by 0 bases, leaving 13 bases between them. CDR3 length: 15 amino acids. CDR1 is SGHAT, CDR2 FQNNGV, per germline. The CDR3 bases are TGTGCCAGCACACTCCAAGACAGCTCCTACAATGAGCAGTTCTTC. It codes for CASTLQDSSYNEQFF. Supplemented by reference TRBV11-2 and TRBJ2-1, the full variable domain reads EAGVAQSPRYKIIEKRQSVAFWCNPISGHATLYWYQQILGQGPKLLIQFQNNGVVDDSQLPKDRFSAERLKGVDSTLKIQPAKLEDSAVYLCASTLQDSSYNEQFFGPGTRLTVL.

The chain joins TRBV12-3 or TRBV12-4 to TRBJ1-1; the D gene is possibly TRBD1 (6 bases). Trimming took 5 bases from V and 5 from J, leaving 12 bases between them. The CDR3 runs to 13 residues. In DNA form, the CDR3 reads TGTGCCAGCAGTGGGGGGGCTTTGACTGAAGCTTTCTTT. Translation: CASSGGALTEAFF.

The genes are TRBV27 and TRBJ1-2; D gene ambiguous. Trimming took off 8 bases at V and 3 bases at J, with 10 bases between the two ends. This CDR3 has 12 residues. Looked up from germline, CDR1 is MNHEY and CDR2 is SMNVEV (reference sequence). CDR3: CASGRAHYGYTF. The DNA for the CDR3 is TGTGCCAGCGGGCGGGCGCACTATGGCTACACCTTC.

The chain recombines TRBV27 with TRBJ1-1; 8 bases are shared with TRBD1. The CDR3 consists of 13 residues. Germline V gene lookup returns CDR1 MNHEY and CDR2 SMNVEV (reference sequence). Trimming took 8 bases from V and 4 from J; bases not matched to a gene: 6. In DNA, the CDR3 is TGTGCCAGCCAAACCGGACAGGGCACTGAAGCTTTCTTT. This gives the protein CASQTGQGTEAFF.

The V gene is TRBV6-5, the J gene TRBJ2-7; 8 bases are a match to TRBD2. The J segment lost 2 bases and the V segment lost 6 bases, leaving 6 bases of the junction unmatched. CDR3 length: 14 amino acids. The germline CDR1 and CDR2 sequences are MNHEY and SVGAGI. In DNA, the CDR3 is TGTGCCAGCAGATTTAGCGGGGAAACCTACGAGCAGTACTTC. The encoded protein is CASRFSGETYEQYF.

This rearrangement joins TRBV7-2 to TRBJ1-3, with D perhaps matching TRBD1 (5 bases). V dropped 1 base and J dropped 0 bases, with 13 bases sitting between them. Germline lookup yields CDR1 SGHTA and CDR2 FQGNSA. The CDR3 covers 17 residues. The CDR3 DNA sequence: TGTGCCAGCAGCTTAGACCAGGGTGGAGGCTCTGGAAACACCATATATTTT. As protein: CASSLDQGGGSGNTIYF.

The V call is TRBV6-2 or TRBV6-3, the J call TRBJ2-7; TRBD2 matches at 8 bases. Germline V gene sequence: CDR1 MNHEY, CDR2 SVGEGT. The CDR3 covers 13 residues. V was pared by 2 bases and J by 7 bases, with 4 bases of the junction left unmatched. The CDR3 DNA reads as TGTGCCAGCAGTTACCAGGCTAGCGGGGAGCAGTACTTC. The encoded protein is CASSYQASGEQYF.

Concerning this clonotype itself: A read error may produce the germline difference seen at one junction end. The rearrangement links TRBV29-1 to TRBJ2-3; TRBD1 or TRBD2 may be the D gene (5 bases each). Per germline, CDR1 SQVTM and CDR2 ANQGSEA. This CDR3 comprises 14 residues. The CDR3 sequence is CCVTGTEDTDTQYF. The CDR3 nucleotides are TGCTGCGTAACCGGGACGGAGGATACAGATACGCAGTATTTT.

The chain links TRBV7-2 to TRBJ2-7, with 9 bases lining up with TRBD2. The CDR3 runs to 15 residues. The germline V gene encodes CDR1 SGHTA and CDR2 FQGNSA. V lost 1 base, J lost 3 bases, and 4 bases stayed unmatched. In DNA, the CDR3 is TGTGCCAGCAGCTTAGTTGCTAGCGGGGACTACGAGCAGTACTTC. Its translation is CASSLVASGDYEQYF.

This chain joins TRBV4-3 and TRBJ2-7; the D gene is possibly TRBD2 (5 bases). Trimming stripped 5 bases from V and 5 bases from J, with 19 bases between. This CDR3 region has 15 residues. Germline V gene data show CDR1 as LGHNA and CDR2 as YSLEER. This CDR3 reads CASSLSRATSDEQYF. The CDR3, as DNA: TGCGCCAGCAGCTTATCGAGGGCCACCTCGGACGAGCAGTACTTC.

This chain joins TRBV3-1 and TRBJ1-1; D call uncertain. CDR1 LGHDT and CDR2 YNNKEL come from the germline V gene (reference sequence). Between the trimmed V and J ends, which lost 0 bases and 2 bases, there was a span of 10 bases. The CDR3 runs 15 residues. CDR3 DNA sequence: TGTGCCAGCAGCCAAGAGACCGATGGAAACACTGAAGCTTTCTTT. It encodes CASSQETDGNTEAFF.

This clonotype turned up a few times. The chain recombines TRBV12-3 or TRBV12-4 with TRBJ2-1; D is unresolved. V was cut by 6 bases and J by 12 bases, with 12 bases left in between. CDR3 length: 11 residues. CDR3 sequence reads: CASSSGPRQFF. CDR3 in DNA: TGTGCCAGCAGCTCCGGGCCCCGGCAGTTCTTC.

The count of this clonotype is one. This sequence joins TRBV12-3 or TRBV12-4 and TRBJ2-1, with 8 bases that match TRBD2. CDR3 length: 15 amino acids. The ends lost 7 bases at V and 5 bases at J; junction bases unmatched: 10. CDR3 region: CASTHTGGPHNEQFF. CDR3 nucleotides: TGTGCCAGCACCCACACGGGAGGGCCCCACAATGAGCAGTTCTTC.

J is TRBJ2-7 and V is TRBV3-1, with D maybe TRBD1 (6 bases). The CDR3 is 15 residues long. Germline V CDR1 and CDR2: LGHDT, YNNKEL (reference sequence). With 0 bases removed from V and 4 bases from J, the gap between germline ends came to 13 bases. CDR3 sequence: CASSQDEAGEYEQYF. CDR3 sequence (DNA): TGTGCCAGCAGCCAAGATGAGGCAGGGGAGTACGAGCAGTACTTC.

The chain has TRBV7-2 and TRBJ2-5; the match to TRBD2 covers 9 bases. CDR1 and CDR2 (germline): SGHTA, FQGNSA. The ends lost 0 bases at V and 0 bases at J; junction bases unmatched: 5. This CDR3 comprises 17 residues. Written as DNA, the CDR3 is TGTGCCAGCAGCTTAGCGCTAGCGGGGCAATACCAAGAGACCCAGTACTTC. Translating gives CASSLALAGQYQETQYF.

V and J are TRBV4-3 and TRBJ2-7, with D perhaps matching TRBD1 or TRBD2 (5 bases each). V shed 1 base and J shed 6 bases, with 13 bases lying between them. This CDR3 is 14 amino acids long. CDR1 is LGHNA, CDR2 YSLEER, per germline. Written as DNA, the CDR3 is TGCGCCAGCAGCCAAGCACAGGACGGAGGCGAGCAGTACTTC. Amino acids: CASSQAQDGGEQYF.

This clonotype has a handful of counts. The genes are TRBV2 and TRBJ2-7; D is uncertain. Germline V gene lookup returns CDR1 SNHLY and CDR2 FYNNEI. Deletions cut 3 bases from V and 2 bases from J, with 5 bases between. This CDR3 contains 12 residues. The CDR3 sequence: CASSEIAYEQYF. The DNA for the CDR3 is TGTGCCAGCAGTGAGATAGCCTACGAGCAGTACTTC.

V is TRBV29-1 and J is TRBJ2-7, with 8 bases matching TRBD1. Germline lookup yields CDR1 SQVTM and CDR2 ANQGSEA. This CDR3 is 14 amino acids long. Losses at the gene ends were 6 bases for V and 0 bases for J; bases not matched to a gene: 7. CDR3 sequence reads: CSVARQGSSYEQYF. Written as DNA, the CDR3 is TGCAGCGTCGCCCGACAGGGGAGCTCCTACGAGCAGTACTTC.

This clonotype was detected a few times. The V and J genes are TRBV27 and TRBJ1-5; tentative D call: TRBD1 (6 bases). Germline V lookup: CDR1 MNHEY, CDR2 SMNVEV (reference sequence). V lost 4 bases and J 4 bases, leaving 11 bases between the germline ends. The CDR3 has 14 amino acids. The CDR3 nucleotides read TGTGCCAGCAGTTCGACGCAGGGGAATCAGCCCCAGCATTTT. This codes for CASSSTQGNQPQHF.

The rearrangement joins TRBV9 to TRBJ2-1, with D perhaps assigned TRBD1 or TRBD2 (5 bases each). Trimming left V 2 bases short and J 2 bases short, with 11 bases between. Germline loops: CDR1 SGDLS, CDR2 YYNGEE. There are 15 residues in the CDR3. This chain's CDR3 is CASSVKGPPYNEQFF. The CDR3 DNA follows: TGTGCCAGCAGCGTTAAGGGACCTCCCTACAATGAGCAGTTCTTC.

Worth noting for this clonotype: The junction departs from the called germline gene at one end, perhaps through a read error. DNA for the CDR3: TGTGCCAGCAGTCTATCGGGTCCAACGACCACAGATACGCAGTATTTT. Translating gives CASSLSGPTTTDTQYF. This chain joins TRBV27 and TRBJ2-3, with D unclear. CDR3 length: 16 amino acids. From germline, CDR1 is MNHEY and CDR2 SMNVEV (reference sequence).